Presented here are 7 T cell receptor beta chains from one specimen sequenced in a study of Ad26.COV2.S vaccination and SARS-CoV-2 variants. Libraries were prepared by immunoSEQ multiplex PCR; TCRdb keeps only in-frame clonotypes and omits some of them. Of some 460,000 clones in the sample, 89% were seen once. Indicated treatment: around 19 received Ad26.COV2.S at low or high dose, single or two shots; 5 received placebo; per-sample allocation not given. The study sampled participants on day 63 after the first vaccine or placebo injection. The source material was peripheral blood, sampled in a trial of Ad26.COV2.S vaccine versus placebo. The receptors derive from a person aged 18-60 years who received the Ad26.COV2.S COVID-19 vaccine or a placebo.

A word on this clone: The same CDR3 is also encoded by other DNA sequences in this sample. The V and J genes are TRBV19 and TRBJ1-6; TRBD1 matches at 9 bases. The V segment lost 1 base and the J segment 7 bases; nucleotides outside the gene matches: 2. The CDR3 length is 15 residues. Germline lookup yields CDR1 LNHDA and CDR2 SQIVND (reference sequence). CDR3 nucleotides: TGTGCCAGTAGTATAGGAACAGGGGGCAATTCACCCCTCCACTTT. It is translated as CASSIGTGGNSPLHF.

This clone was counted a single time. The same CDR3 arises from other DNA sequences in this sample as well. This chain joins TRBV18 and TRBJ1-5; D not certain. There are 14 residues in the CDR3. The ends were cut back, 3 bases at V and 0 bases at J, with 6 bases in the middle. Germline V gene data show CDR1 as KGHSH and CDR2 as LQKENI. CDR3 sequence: CASSPPYSNQPQHF. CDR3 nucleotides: TGTGCCAGCTCACCTCCCTATAGCAATCAGCCCCAGCATTTT.

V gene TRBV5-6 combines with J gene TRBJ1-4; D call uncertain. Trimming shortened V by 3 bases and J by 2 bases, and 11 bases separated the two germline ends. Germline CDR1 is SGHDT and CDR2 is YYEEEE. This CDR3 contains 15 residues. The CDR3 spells CASSYRGMTNEKLFF. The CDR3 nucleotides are TGTGCCAGCAGCTACCGTGGGATGACTAATGAAAAACTGTTTTTT.

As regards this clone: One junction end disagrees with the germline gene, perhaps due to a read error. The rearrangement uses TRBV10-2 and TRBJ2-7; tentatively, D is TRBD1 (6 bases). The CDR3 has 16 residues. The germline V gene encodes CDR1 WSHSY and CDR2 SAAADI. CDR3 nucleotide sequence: TGCGCCAGCAGTACGGTCCAGGGGCCTCTCTCCGACGAGCAGTACTTC. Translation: CASSTVQGPLSDEQYF.

CDR3 sequence (DNA): TGTGCCTCCCGGGGGACCGCCACGCTGACCGGGGAGCTGTTTTTT. Its translation: CASRGTATLTGELFF. The chain joins TRBV19 to TRBJ2-2, with D maybe TRBD2 (6 bases). Trimming left V 11 bases short and J 5 bases short, with 21 bases between. The germline gives CDR1 LNHDA, CDR2 SQIVND (reference sequence). The CDR3 runs to 15 residues. The variable domain in full, with the rest retrieved from reference TRBV19 and TRBJ2-2, is DGGITQSPKYLFRKEGQNVTLSCEQNLNHDAMYWYRQDPGQGLRLIYYSQIVNDFQKGDIAEGYSVSREKKESFPLTVTSAQKNPTAFYLCASRGTATLTGELFFGEGSRLTVL.

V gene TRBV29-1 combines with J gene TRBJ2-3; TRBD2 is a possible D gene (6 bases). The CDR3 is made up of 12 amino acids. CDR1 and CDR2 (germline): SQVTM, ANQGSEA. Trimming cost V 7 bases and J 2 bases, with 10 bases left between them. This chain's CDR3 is CSDRDFTDTQYF. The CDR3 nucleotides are TGCAGCGACCGGGACTTCACAGATACGCAGTATTTT.

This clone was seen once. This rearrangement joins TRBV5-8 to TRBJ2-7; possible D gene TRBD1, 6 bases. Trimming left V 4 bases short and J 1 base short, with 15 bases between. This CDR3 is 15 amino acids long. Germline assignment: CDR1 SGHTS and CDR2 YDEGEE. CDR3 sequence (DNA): TGTGCCAGCAGCGAACACAGGGTCCTTTCCTACGAGCAGTACTTC. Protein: CASSEHRVLSYEQYF.